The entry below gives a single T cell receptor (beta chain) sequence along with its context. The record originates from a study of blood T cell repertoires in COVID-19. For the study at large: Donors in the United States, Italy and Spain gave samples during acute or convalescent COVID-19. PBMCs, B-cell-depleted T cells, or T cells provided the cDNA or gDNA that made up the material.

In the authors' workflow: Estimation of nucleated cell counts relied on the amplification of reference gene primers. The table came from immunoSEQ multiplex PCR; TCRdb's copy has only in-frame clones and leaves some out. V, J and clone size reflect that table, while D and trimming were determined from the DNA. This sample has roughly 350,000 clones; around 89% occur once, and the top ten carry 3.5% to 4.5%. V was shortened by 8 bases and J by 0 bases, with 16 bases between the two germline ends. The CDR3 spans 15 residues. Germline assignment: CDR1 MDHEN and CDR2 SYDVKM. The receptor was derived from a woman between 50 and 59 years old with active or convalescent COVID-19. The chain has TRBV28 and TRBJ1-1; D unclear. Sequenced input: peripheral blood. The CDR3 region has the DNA TGTGCCAGCGAGGCGCGGAGGTTAGTGAACACTGAAGCTTTCTTT. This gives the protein CASEARRLVNTEAFF.